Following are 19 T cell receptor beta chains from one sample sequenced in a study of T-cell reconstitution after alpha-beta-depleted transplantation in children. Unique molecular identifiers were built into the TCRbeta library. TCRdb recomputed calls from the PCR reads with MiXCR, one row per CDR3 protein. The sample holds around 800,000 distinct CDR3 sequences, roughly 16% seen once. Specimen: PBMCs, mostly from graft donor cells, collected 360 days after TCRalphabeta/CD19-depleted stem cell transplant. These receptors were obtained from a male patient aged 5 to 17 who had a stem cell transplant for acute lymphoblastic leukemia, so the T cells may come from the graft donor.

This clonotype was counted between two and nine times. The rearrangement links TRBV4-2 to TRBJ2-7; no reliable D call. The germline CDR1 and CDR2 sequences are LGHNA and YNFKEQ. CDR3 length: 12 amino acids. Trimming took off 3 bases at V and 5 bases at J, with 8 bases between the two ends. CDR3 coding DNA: TGTGCCAGCAGCCACCGGGTCCACGAGCAGTACTTC. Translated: CASSHRVHEQYF.

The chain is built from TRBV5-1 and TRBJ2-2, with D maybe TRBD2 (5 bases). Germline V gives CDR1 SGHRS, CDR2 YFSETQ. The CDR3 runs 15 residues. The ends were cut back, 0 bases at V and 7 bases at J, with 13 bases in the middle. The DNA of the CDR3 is TGCGCCAGCAGCTTGGTTTATCTCGAGGGCGGGGAGCTGTTTTTT. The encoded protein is CASSLVYLEGGELFF. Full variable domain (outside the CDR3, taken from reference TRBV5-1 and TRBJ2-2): KAGVTQTPRYLIKTRGQQVTLSCSPISGHRSVSWYQQTPGQGLQFLFEYFSETQRNKGNFPGRFSGRQFSNSRSEMNVSTLELGDSALYLCASSLVYLEGGELFFGEGSRLTVL.

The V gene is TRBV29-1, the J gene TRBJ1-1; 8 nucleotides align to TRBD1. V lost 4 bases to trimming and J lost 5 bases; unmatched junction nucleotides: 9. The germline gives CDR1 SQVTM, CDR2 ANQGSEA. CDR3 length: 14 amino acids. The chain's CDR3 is CSVGPGQGITEAFF. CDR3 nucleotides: TGCAGCGTTGGACCTGGACAGGGAATTACTGAAGCTTTCTTT.

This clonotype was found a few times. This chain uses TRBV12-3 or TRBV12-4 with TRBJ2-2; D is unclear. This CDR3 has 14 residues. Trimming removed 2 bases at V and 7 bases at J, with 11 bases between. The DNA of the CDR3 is TGTGCCAGCAGTTTACTCTATAGGGTCGGGGAGCTGTTTTTT. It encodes CASSLLYRVGELFF.

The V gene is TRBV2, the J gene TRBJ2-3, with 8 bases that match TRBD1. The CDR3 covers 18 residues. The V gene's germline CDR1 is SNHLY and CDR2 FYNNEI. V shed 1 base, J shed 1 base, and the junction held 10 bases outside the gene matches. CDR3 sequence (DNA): TGTGCCAGCAGTGAAGACCTTGACAGGGGCTGGGGCACAGATACGCAGTATTTT. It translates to CASSEDLDRGWGTDTQYF.

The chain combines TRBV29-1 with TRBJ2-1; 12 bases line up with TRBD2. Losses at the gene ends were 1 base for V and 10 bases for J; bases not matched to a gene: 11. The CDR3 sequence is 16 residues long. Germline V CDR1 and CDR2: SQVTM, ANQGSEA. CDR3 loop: CSVEAVLAGGPAEQFF. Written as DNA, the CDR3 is TGCAGCGTTGAAGCCGTACTAGCGGGAGGCCCCGCGGAGCAGTTCTTC.

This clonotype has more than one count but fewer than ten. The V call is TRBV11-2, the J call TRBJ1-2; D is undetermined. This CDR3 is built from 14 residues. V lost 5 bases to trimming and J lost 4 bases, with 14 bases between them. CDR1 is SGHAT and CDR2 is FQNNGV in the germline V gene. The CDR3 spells CASSPPDALYGYTF. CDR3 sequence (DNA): TGTGCCAGCAGCCCACCGGATGCCCTCTATGGCTACACCTTC. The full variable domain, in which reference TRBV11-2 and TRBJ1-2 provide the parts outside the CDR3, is EAGVAQSPRYKIIEKRQSVAFWCNPISGHATLYWYQQILGQGPKLLIQFQNNGVVDDSQLPKDRFSAERLKGVDSTLKIQPAKLEDSAVYLCASSPPDALYGYTFGSGTRLTVV.

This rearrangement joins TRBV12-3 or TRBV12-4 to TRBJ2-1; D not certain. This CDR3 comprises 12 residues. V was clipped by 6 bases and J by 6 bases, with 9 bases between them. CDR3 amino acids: CASRLQSNEQFF. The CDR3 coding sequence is TGTGCCAGCAGACTTCAAAGCAATGAGCAGTTCTTC.

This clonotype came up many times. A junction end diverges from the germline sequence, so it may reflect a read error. CDR3 coding DNA: TGTGCCAGCAGCTTAGGGGACCGCTACGAGCAGTACTTC. Encoded protein: CASSLGDRYEQYF. The chain joins TRBV5-1 to TRBJ2-7; D is perhaps TRBD1 or TRBD2 (5 bases each). The CDR3 is made up of 13 amino acids. Germline V gene sequence: CDR1 SGHRS, CDR2 YFSETQ.

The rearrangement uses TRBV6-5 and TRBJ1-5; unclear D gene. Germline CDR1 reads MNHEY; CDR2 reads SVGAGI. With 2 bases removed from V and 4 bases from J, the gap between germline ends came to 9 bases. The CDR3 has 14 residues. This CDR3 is CASSYGSGNQPQHF. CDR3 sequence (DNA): TGTGCCAGCAGTTACGGGTCGGGAAATCAGCCCCAGCATTTT.

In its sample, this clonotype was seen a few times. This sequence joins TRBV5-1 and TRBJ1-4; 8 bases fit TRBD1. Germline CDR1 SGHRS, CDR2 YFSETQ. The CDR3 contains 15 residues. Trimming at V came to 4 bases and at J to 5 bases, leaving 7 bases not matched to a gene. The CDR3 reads CASSVRQGPNEKLFF. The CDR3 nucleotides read TGCGCCAGCAGCGTCCGACAGGGGCCCAATGAAAAACTGTTTTTT.

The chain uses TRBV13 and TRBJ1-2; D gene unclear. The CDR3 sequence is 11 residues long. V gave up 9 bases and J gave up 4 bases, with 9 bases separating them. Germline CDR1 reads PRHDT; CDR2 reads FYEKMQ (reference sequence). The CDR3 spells CASQNLYGYTF. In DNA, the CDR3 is TGTGCCAGTCAGAATCTCTATGGCTACACCTTC.

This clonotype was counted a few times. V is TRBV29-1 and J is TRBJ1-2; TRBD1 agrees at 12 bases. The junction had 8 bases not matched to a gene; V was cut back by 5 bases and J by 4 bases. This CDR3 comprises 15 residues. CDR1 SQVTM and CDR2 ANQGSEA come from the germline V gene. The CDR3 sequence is CSVYGTGGLVYGYTF. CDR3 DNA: TGCAGCGTTTACGGGACAGGGGGCCTCGTCTATGGCTACACCTTC. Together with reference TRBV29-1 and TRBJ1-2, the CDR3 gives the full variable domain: SAVISQKPSRDICQRGTSLTIQCQVDSQVTMMFWYRQQPGQSLTLIATANQGSEATYESGFVIDKFPISRPNLTFSTLTVSNMSPEDSSIYLCSVYGTGGLVYGYTFGSGTRLTVV.

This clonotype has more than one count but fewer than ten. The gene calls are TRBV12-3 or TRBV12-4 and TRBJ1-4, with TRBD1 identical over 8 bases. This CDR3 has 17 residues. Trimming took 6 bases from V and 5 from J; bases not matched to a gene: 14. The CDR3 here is CASRRDRGRDLNEKLFF. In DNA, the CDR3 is TGTGCCAGCAGACGAGACAGGGGCCGAGACTTAAATGAAAAACTGTTTTTT.

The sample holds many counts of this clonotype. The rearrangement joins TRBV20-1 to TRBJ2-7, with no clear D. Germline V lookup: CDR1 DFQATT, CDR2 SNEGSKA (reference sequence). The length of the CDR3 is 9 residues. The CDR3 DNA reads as TGCAGGCCAAGCGACGAGCAGTACTTC. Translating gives CRPSDEQYF.

CDR3 coding DNA: TGCAGCGTTGTGGACGGTTCTTTTACCGAGCAGTACTTC. Residues: CSVVDGSFTEQYF. The chain carries TRBV29-1 and TRBJ2-7, with D hard to call. Germline CDR1 is SQVTM and CDR2 is ANQGSEA. V was pared by 4 bases and J by 6 bases, with 16 bases between. This CDR3 is built from 13 residues.

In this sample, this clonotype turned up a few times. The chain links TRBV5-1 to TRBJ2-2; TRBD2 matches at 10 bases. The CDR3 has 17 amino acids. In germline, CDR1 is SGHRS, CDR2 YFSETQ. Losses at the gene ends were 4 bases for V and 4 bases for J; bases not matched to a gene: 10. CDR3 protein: CASSPTPTSGSTGELFF. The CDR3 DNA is TGCGCCAGCAGCCCCACCCCGACTAGCGGGTCCACCGGGGAGCTGTTTTTT.

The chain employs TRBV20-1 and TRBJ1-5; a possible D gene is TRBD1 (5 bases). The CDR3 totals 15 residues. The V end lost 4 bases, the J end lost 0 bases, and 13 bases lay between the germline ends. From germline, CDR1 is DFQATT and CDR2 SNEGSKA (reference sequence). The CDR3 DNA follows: TGCAGTGCTAATTTAGGGGTCTTTAGCAATCAGCCCCAGCATTTT. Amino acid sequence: CSANLGVFSNQPQHF.

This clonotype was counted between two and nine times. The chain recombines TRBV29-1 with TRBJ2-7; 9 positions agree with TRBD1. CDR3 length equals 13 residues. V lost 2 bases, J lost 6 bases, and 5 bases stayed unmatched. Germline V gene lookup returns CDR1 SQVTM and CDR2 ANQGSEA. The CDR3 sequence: CSVELGQGVEQYF. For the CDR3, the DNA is TGCAGCGTTGAATTGGGACAGGGAGTCGAGCAGTACTTC.